This T cell receptor beta chain was sequenced in a study of blood T cell repertoires in COVID-19. Study as a whole: The samples span acute and convalescent COVID-19 from the United States, Italy and Spain. T cells, B-cell-depleted T cells, or PBMCs provided the cDNA or gDNA that served as material.

Authors' processing steps: Scientists estimated how many nucleated cells there were by amplifying reference gene primers. Libraries were prepared by immunoSEQ multiplex PCR; TCRdb keeps only in-frame clonotypes and omits some of them. The V and J calls and the clone size are those of that table, but D and trimming were determined from the DNA. The data contain approximately 450,000 clones, around 89% of them singletons. The V and J ends lost 1 base and 4 bases respectively, with 14 bases between them. Germline V gene data show CDR1 as SGDLS and CDR2 as YYNGEE. The CDR3 covers 15 residues. This sequence was found in a woman in her 30s with acute or convalescent COVID-19. What was sequenced was peripheral blood. V gene TRBV9 combines with J gene TRBJ1-2; perhaps TRBD1 as D (5 bases). The CDR3 sequence is CASSVPRTGVYGYTF. CDR3 coding DNA: TGTGCCAGCAGCGTACCAAGAACAGGCGTCTATGGCTACACCTTC. Full variable domain (rest looked up from reference TRBV9 and TRBJ1-2): DSGVTQTPKHLITATGQRVTLRCSPRSGDLSVYWYQQSLDQGLQFLIQYYNGEERAKGNILERFSAQQFPDLHSELNLSSLELGDSALYFCASSVPRTGVYGYTFGSGTRLTVV.